The rows below give T cell receptor beta chains drawn from one sample of a study of blood T cell repertoires in COVID-19. Libraries were prepared by immunoSEQ multiplex PCR; TCRdb keeps only in-frame clonotypes and omits some of them. The data contain some 320,000 clones, roughly nine tenths of them singletons. Sequenced sample: PBMCs or T cells enriched from blood (not recorded which). Every receptor here comes from a man between 60 and 70 years old who had recovered from COVID-19. The CDR3 runs from the conserved cysteine through the conserved F or W. A D gene is named only where the DNA matches it firmly. Clone size is stated in some rows and not others, as once, few, many or a class when expanded.

d_call | clone_size | j_call | v_call | cdr3_nt | cdr3_aa
NA | NA | TRBJ1-2 | TRBV18 | TGTGCCAGCTCATCCGCCAGTCCTGGCCCCTATGGCTACACCTTC | CASSSASPGPYGYTF
TRBD1 | NA | TRBJ1-5 | TRBV19 | TGTGCCAGTAGCTTACTACAGGGGGCAATAAATCAGCCCCAGCATTTT | CASSLLQGAINQPQHF
TRBD1 | NA | TRBJ1-3 | TRBV3-1/TRBV3-2 | TGTGCCAGCAGCCAATTCTCGGGACAGGGGGCTTTTTTT | CASSQFSGQGAFF
NA | NA | TRBJ1-5 | TRBV15 | TGTGCCACCAGCAAGAGTGTTAGCAATCAGCCCCAGCATTTT | CATSKSVSNQPQHF
TRBD1 | NA | TRBJ2-1 | TRBV6-5 | TGTGCCAGCAGTTACTTTGGCGGACAGGGGGCGAATGAGCAGTTCTTC | CASSYFGGQGANEQFF
TRBD1 | NA | TRBJ1-2 | TRBV13 | TGTGCCAGCAGCATCGGACAGGGACTTATAGGGTGGACCTTC | CASSIGQGLIGWTF
NA | NA | TRBJ2-7 | TRBV12-2 | TGTGCAAGTCGCTTAAGGAGACGGCGGACTGCATCCTACGAGCAGTACTTC | CASRLRRRRTASYEQYF
NA | NA | TRBJ1-1 | TRBV7-9 | TGTGCCAGCAGCTTAGCACTGCAGGGGCTGAACACTGAAGCTTTCTTT | CASSLALQGLNTEAFF
NA | NA | TRBJ1-3 | TRBV11-2 | TGTGCCAGCAGCTCCGGGTCTGGAAACACCATATATTTT | CASSSGSGNTIYF
NA | NA | TRBJ1-2 | TRBV14 | TGTGCCAGCAGCCAAGCAGGGGTTCACTATGGCTACACCTTC | CASSQAGVHYGYTF
NA | NA | TRBJ2-7 | TRBV7-9 | TGTGCCAGCAGCTTAGGACGGGAGGGGGCGTACGAGCAGTACTTC | CASSLGREGAYEQYF
NA | NA | TRBJ1-1 | TRBV5-1 | TGCGCCAGCAGCTTGAGATTGCTCGTCCAGGGGAGACGGGACACTGAAGCTTTCTTT | CASSLRLLVQGRRDTEAFF
TRBD2 | NA | TRBJ2-1 | TRBV9 | TGTGCCAGCAGCCCTAGCGGGAGTATCTACAATGAGCAGTTCTTC | CASSPSGSIYNEQFF
TRBD1 | NA | TRBJ1-6 | TRBV19 | TGTGCCAGTAGTATTCGGGGCAGCGGACAGGATCCCCATTCACCCCTCCACTTT | CASSIRGSGQDPHSPLHF
NA | NA | TRBJ2-1 | TRBV5-1 | TGCGCCAGCAGCCGGGGGTTGGACGGACCTCTTTACAATGAGCAGTTCTTC | CASSRGLDGPLYNEQFF
NA | NA | TRBJ2-3 | TRBV27 | TGTGCCAGCCGGTGGGGAGCCGGGCGCACAGATACGCAGTATTTT | CASRWGAGRTDTQYF
NA | NA | TRBJ1-6 | TRBV18 | TGTGCCAGCTCACCAGGGACTGAGGGAGATAATTCACCCCTCCACTTT | CASSPGTEGDNSPLHF
NA | NA | TRBJ1-1 | TRBV2 | TGTGCCAGCAAGCTACAGATTCAAGAAGCTTTCTTT | CASKLQIQEAFF
NA | NA | TRBJ1-2 | TRBV14 | TGTGCCAGCAGCCTCCAGGGAATAGAGGGCTACACCTTC | CASSLQGIEGYTF
TRBD1 | NA | TRBJ1-4 | TRBV6-5 | TGTGCCAGCAGTTACCAGGGGGATGCTGAAAAACTGTTTTTT | CASSYQGDAEKLFF
NA | NA | TRBJ2-3 | TRBV6-1 | TGTGCCAGCAGTGAAAGGGTCCAGGGCCCAGATACGCAGTATTTT | CASSERVQGPDTQYF
NA | NA | TRBJ2-5 | TRBV19 | TGTGCCAGTAAACGGCGGGTGGATGAGACCCAGTACTTC | CASKRRVDETQYF
NA | NA | TRBJ2-2 | TRBV19 | TGTGCCAGTAGTATTTGGGGGCCCGGGGAGCTGTTTTTT | CASSIWGPGELFF
NA | NA | TRBJ1-2 | TRBV18 | TGTGCCAGCTCACCACCCGCCGGGGATTATGGCTACACCTTC | CASSPPAGDYGYTF
TRBD1 | NA | TRBJ2-1 | TRBV9 | TGTGCCGGGACAGGAAAGTGCTCCTACAATGAGCAGTTCTTC | CAGTGKCSYNEQFF
TRBD1 | NA | TRBJ1-2 | TRBV27 | TGTGCCAGCAGTTTATATGCTTTGGACAGGGGGAATGGCTACACCTTC | CASSLYALDRGNGYTF
NA | NA | TRBJ2-3 | TRBV29-1 | TGCAGCGCCGGCAGGGACATCGAGACGAATACGCAGTATTTT | CSAGRDIETNTQYF
NA | NA | TRBJ1-2 | TRBV18 | TGTGCCAGCTCACGAGACAAGGGGTATGGCTACACCTTC | CASSRDKGYGYTF
NA | NA | TRBJ2-7 | TRBV19 | TGTGCCAGTAGTATAAAGGTTGCGGGGGCTTACGAGCAGTACTTC | CASSIKVAGAYEQYF
NA | NA | TRBJ2-2 | TRBV7-3 | TGTGCCAGCAGCTATTGGATACGGGAGCCTACCGGGGAGCTGTTTTTT | CASSYWIREPTGELFF
TRBD1 | NA | TRBJ2-1 | TRBV6-5 | TGTGCCAGCGGGGACAGGGAGGATGTTGAGCAGTTCTTC | CASGDREDVEQFF
NA | once | TRBJ1-4 | TRBV7-9 | TGTGCCAGCAGGGATGGAGCTTCTAATGAAAAACTGTTTTTT | CASRDGASNEKLFF
NA | NA | TRBJ2-2 | TRBV19 | TGTGCCAGTAGTCCTACAGGGAGATACACCGGGGAGCTGTTTTTT | CASSPTGRYTGELFF
TRBD2 | NA | TRBJ2-2 | TRBV7-2 | TGTGCCAGCAGCTTCAGGTCCAGCGGGGCCGGGGAGCTGTTTTTT | CASSFRSSGAGELFF
NA | NA | TRBJ1-1 | TRBV5-4 | TGTGCCAGCAGCTTGGACTCGACAGGTGAAGCTTTCTTT | CASSLDSTGEAFF
NA | NA | TRBJ2-7 | TRBV27 | TGTGCCAGCAGTTTAAACGGCGGGGAGCTCTCCTACGAGCAGTACTTC | CASSLNGGELSYEQYF
NA | NA | TRBJ1-6 | TRBV2 | TGTGCCAGTTACGGGGAGTCCTATAATTCACCCCTCCACTTT | CASYGESYNSPLHF
NA | NA | TRBJ2-6 | TRBV29-1 | TGCAGCGTTGTAGCTGGGGCCAACGTCCTGACTTTC | CSVVAGANVLTF
TRBD1 | NA | TRBJ2-7 | TRBV7-9 | TGTGCCAGCAGCCAGCAGGGGGCGAGGTACGAGCAGTACTTC | CASSQQGARYEQYF
NA | NA | TRBJ2-1 | TRBV9 | TGTGCCAGCAGCGTAGCGAGGGCGAGCTCCTACAATGAGCAGTTCTTC | CASSVARASSYNEQFF
NA | NA | TRBJ2-3 | TRBV27 | TGTGCCAGCTCCCCTTTCGGGGTTCACACAGATACGCAGTATTTT | CASSPFGVHTDTQYF
NA | NA | TRBJ1-5 | TRBV2 | TGTGCCAGCACCGTGGGGCTCAATCAGCCCCAGCATTTT | CASTVGLNQPQHF
NA | once | TRBJ2-7 | TRBV6-5 | TGTGCCAGCAGTCTTGCGATCTCCTACGAGCAGTACTTC | CASSLAISYEQYF
NA | NA | TRBJ2-1 | TRBV4-3 | TGCGCCAGCAGCCAAGTCGGCAGGCCCCTATACAATGAGCAGTTCTTC | CASSQVGRPLYNEQFF
NA | NA | TRBJ2-5 | TRBV6-1 | TGTGCCAGCAGTGAGCTTGGAGTAAGAGAGACCCAGTACTTC | CASSELGVRETQYF
NA | NA | TRBJ2-7 | TRBV30 | TGTGCCGGGATGATAGGAGGGTACGAGCAGTACTTC | CAGMIGGYEQYF
NA | NA | TRBJ1-1 | TRBV18 | TGTGCCAGCTCACCAGGGCAGGGGAACACTGAAGCTTTCTTT | CASSPGQGNTEAFF
NA | NA | TRBJ2-6 | TRBV3-1/TRBV3-2 | TGTGCCAGCAGCCAGGGTCGAGGAATTGGGGCCAACGTCCTGACTTTC | CASSQGRGIGANVLTF
TRBD1 | NA | TRBJ2-7 | TRBV2 | TGTGCCAGCGGATACGGGACAGGGGACGAGCAGTACTTC | CASGYGTGDEQYF
NA | NA | TRBJ1-3 | TRBV6-5 | TGTGCCAGCACCCGAGGTCTAGGAAACACCATATATTTT | CASTRGLGNTIYF
TRBD2 | NA | TRBJ2-1 | TRBV27 | TGTGCCAGCAGTTTAAACTCTCGACACAAGGGACTAGCGGGACCCGGGATGTACAATGAGCAGTTCTTC | CASSLNSRHKGLAGPGMYNEQFF
TRBD1 | once | TRBJ1-4 | TRBV18 | TGTGCCAGCTCGCAACAGACAGGGGGTATGGAAAAACTGTTTTTT | CASSQQTGGMEKLFF
TRBD1 | NA | TRBJ2-7 | TRBV25-1 | TGTGCCAGCAGTGATTTGACAGGGGTATTCTACGAGCAGTACTTC | CASSDLTGVFYEQYF
NA | NA | TRBJ1-1 | TRBV19 | TGTGCCAGTAGTATTCTCCACATGAAGAACACTGAAGCTTTCTTT | CASSILHMKNTEAFF